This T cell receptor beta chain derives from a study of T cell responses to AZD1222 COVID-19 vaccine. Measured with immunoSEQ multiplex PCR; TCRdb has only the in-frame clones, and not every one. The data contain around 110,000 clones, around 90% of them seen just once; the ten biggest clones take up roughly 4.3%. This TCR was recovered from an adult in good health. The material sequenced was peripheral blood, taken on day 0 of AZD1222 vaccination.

The CDR3 spells CASSPREAGELFF. CDR3 coding DNA: TGCGCCAGCAGCCCGCGGGAGGCCGGGGAGCTGTTTTTT. The chain couples TRBV5-1 to TRBJ2-2; 8 bases are a match to TRBD2. The CDR3 length is 13 residues. In germline, CDR1 is SGHRS, CDR2 YFSETQ. Trimming took 4 bases from V and 6 from J; bases not matched to a gene: 2.